This T cell receptor beta chain is from a study of blood T cell repertoires in COVID-19. Study details: Material from acute and convalescent COVID-19 was sourced from the United States, Italy and Spain. T cells, B-cell-depleted T cells, or PBMCs supplied cDNA or gDNA.

The V gene's germline CDR1 is SGHDT and CDR2 YYEEEE. CDR3 size: 16 residues. V lost 0 bases and J 5 bases, leaving 17 bases between the germline ends. This clone was observed once. In the authors' methods: Researchers report that nucleated cell counts were estimated from reference gene primer amplification. Profiled with immunoSEQ multiplex PCR; TCRdb holds only in-frame clones, not every one. The DNA gave D and trimming, while V, J and clone size come from that table. The sample has 300,000 to 400,000 clones; approximately 86% are singletons. Sequenced input: peripheral blood. The sequence derives from a human donor in a cohort sampled during active COVID-19. The genes are TRBV5-6 and TRBJ1-2; D possibly corresponds to TRBD1 (5 bases). The CDR3 DNA sequence: TGTGCCAGCAGCTTGGGGCAGGGTCGGGTTCGGTATGGCTACACCTTC. This encodes CASSLGQGRVRYGYTF.